This T cell receptor beta chain was retrieved from a study of cytomegalovirus exposure and HLA in healthy donors. Study results and limitations: TCR beta V segments were, for the most part, productive about 87% or about 30% of the time in an earlier analysis. Roughly uniform depth of sequencing across donors was assumed in presence/absence analyses. DRB1 had the most TCR associations and HLA-C the fewest, a later analysis found, with rates varying by HLA locus. Immune exposure data for these donors was limited to CMV serostatus.

13 Jbeta primers and 60 Vbeta primers were used for the PCR. Profiled with immunoSEQ multiplex PCR; TCRdb holds only in-frame clones, not every one. Of approximately 160,000 clones in the sample, about four fifths are singletons; the top ten hold about 7%. Germline CDR1 SGHNT, CDR2 YENEEA. The V and J ends lost 1 base and 2 bases respectively, with 12 bases between them. The length of the CDR3 is 15 residues. Regarding this clone: What it binds is unknown.

V usage is TRBV11-3 and J usage is TRBJ2-7; possible D gene TRBD1, 5 bases. The sequenced material came from PBMCs. The source is a man aged 25 to 45 in good health and CMV-seropositive. CDR3 DNA sequence: TGTGCCAGCAGCTTAGGGGGCGGTCCCGCCTACGAGCAGTACTTC. Its protein product is CASSLGGGPAYEQYF.